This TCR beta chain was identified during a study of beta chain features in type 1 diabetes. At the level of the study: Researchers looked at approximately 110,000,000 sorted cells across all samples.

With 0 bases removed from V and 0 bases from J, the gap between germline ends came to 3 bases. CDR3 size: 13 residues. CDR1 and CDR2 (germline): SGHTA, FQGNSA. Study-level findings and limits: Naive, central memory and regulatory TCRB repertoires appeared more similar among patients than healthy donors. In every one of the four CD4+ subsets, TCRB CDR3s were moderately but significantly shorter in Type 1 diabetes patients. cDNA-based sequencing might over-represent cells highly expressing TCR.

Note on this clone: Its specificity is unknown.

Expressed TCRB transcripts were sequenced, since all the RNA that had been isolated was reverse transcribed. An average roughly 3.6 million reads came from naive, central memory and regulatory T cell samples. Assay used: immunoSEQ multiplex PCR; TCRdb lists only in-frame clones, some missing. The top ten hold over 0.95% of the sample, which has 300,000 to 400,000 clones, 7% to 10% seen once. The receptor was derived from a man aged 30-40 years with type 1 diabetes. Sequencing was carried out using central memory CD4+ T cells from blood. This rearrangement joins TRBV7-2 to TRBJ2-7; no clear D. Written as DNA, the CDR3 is TGTGCCAGCAGCTTAGCGGCCTCCTACGAGCAGTACTTC. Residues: CASSLAASYEQYF.